The 10 T cell receptor beta chains presented below share a single source sample, sequenced in a study of blood T cell repertoires in COVID-19. Measured with immunoSEQ multiplex PCR; TCRdb has only the in-frame clones, and not every one. The repertoire holds approximately 230,000 clones, about 86% seen once, with around 1.4% in the top ten. Sequencing input: peripheral blood. Source of these receptors: a man older than 75 with acute or convalescent COVID-19.

This chain connects TRBV19 to TRBJ2-7; 10 bases fit TRBD2. Losses at the gene ends were 3 bases for V and 3 bases for J; bases not matched to a gene: 5. This CDR3 has 15 amino acids. Looked up from germline, CDR1 is LNHDA and CDR2 is SQIVND (reference sequence). The CDR3 DNA is TGTGCCAGTAGTATCGGACTAGCGGTGTACTACGAGCAGTACTTC. Residues: CASSIGLAVYYEQYF.

This rearrangement joins TRBV10-3 to TRBJ1-6; the D gene is possibly TRBD1 (6 bases). The CDR3 covers 17 residues. Deletions cut 2 bases from V and 6 bases from J, with 17 bases between. From germline, CDR1 is ENHRY and CDR2 SYGVKD. In DNA form, the CDR3 reads TGTGCCATCAGTGAGGCGGGCAGGGGATCGAGTAATTCACCCCTCCACTTT. As protein: CAISEAGRGSSNSPLHF.

Here the CDR3 reads CASSQVQTGGKAFF. The CDR3 DNA follows: TGTGCCAGCAGCCAAGTACAGACCGGGGGGAAAGCTTTCTTT. The chain couples TRBV4-2 to TRBJ1-1; possible D gene TRBD1, 5 bases. V lost 1 base and J 9 bases, leaving 15 bases between the germline ends. Germline assignment: CDR1 LGHNA and CDR2 YNFKEQ. The CDR3 runs 14 residues.

The chain joins TRBV19 to TRBJ2-1; the match to TRBD2 covers 12 bases. This CDR3 has 16 residues. Trimming took 4 bases from V and 9 from J; bases not matched to a gene: 10. CDR1 LNHDA and CDR2 SQIVND come from the germline V gene (reference sequence). CDR3 amino acids: CASSTQTSGSWSEQFF. DNA for the CDR3: TGTGCCAGTAGTACCCAGACTAGCGGGAGCTGGAGTGAGCAGTTCTTC.

This chain connects TRBV5-1 to TRBJ1-1; D ambiguous. Trimming stripped 1 base from V and 6 bases from J, with 13 bases between. Per germline, CDR1 SGHRS and CDR2 YFSETQ. This CDR3 is 14 amino acids long. CDR3 amino acids: CASSLRNSLAEAFF. The CDR3 DNA is TGCGCCAGCAGCTTGCGAAACTCTTTAGCTGAAGCTTTCTTT.

A few counts support this clone. This chain connects TRBV3-1 (or the pseudogene TRBV3-2) to TRBJ1-2; 11 positions agree with TRBD1. Germline CDR1 LGHDT, CDR2 YNNKEL (reference sequence). This CDR3 comprises 15 residues. The junction had 2 bases not matched to a gene; V was cut back by 3 bases and J by 2 bases. CDR3 DNA: TGTGCCAGCAGCCACTGGGACAGGGGGAACTATGGCTACACCTTC. Translation: CASSHWDRGNYGYTF.

The chain combines TRBV24-1 with TRBJ2-7, with 8 bases fitting TRBD2. V lost 6 bases, J lost 5 bases, and 5 bases stayed unmatched. The CDR3 has 13 residues. Germline V CDR1 and CDR2: KGHDR, SFDVKD. Written as DNA, the CDR3 is TGTGCCACCAGTTCGGGGGGGTCGAACGAGCAGTACTTC. Protein sequence: CATSSGGSNEQYF.

V usage is TRBV28 and J usage is TRBJ2-7; 8 bases align to TRBD2. CDR1 and CDR2 from the germline V gene are MDHEN and SYDVKM. This CDR3 region has 17 residues. The V and J ends lost 6 bases and 3 bases, in that order; junction bases with no gene match: 16. CDR3 residues: CASSPTGGLFKNYEQYF. CDR3 sequence (DNA): TGTGCCAGCAGCCCGACGGGGGGGCTATTCAAGAACTACGAGCAGTACTTC.

This chain links TRBV2 with TRBJ2-3; possibly TRBD1 for D (5 bases). The CDR3 is 14 residues long. Germline V gives CDR1 SNHLY, CDR2 FYNNEI. Trimming cost V 6 bases and J 1 base, with 11 bases left between them. CDR3: CASSRVVRTDTQYF. For the CDR3, the DNA is TGTGCCAGCAGCAGGGTTGTCCGCACAGATACGCAGTATTTT.

This chain joins TRBV7-2 and TRBJ1-2, with D perhaps TRBD1 (6 bases). Trimming took 5 bases from V and 8 from J, leaving 18 bases between them. Germline CDR1 is SGHTA and CDR2 is FQGNSA. The CDR3 length is 14 residues. DNA of the CDR3: TGTGCCAGCAGCACTTACAGGGCCGGGGGGGGCTACACCTTC. This gives the protein CASSTYRAGGGYTF.